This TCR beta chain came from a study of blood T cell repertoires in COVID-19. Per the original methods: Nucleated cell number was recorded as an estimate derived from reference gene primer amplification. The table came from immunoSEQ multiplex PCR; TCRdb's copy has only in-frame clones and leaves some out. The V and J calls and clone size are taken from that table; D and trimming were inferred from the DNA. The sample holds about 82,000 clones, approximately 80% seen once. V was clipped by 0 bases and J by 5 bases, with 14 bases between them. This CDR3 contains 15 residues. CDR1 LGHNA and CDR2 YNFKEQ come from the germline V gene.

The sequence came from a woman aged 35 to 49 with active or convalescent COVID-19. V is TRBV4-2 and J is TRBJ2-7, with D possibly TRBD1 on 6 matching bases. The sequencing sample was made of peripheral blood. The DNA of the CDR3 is TGTGCCAGCAGCCAAGATGGCCAGGGGTGGGACGAGCAGTACTTC. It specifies CASSQDGQGWDEQYF.